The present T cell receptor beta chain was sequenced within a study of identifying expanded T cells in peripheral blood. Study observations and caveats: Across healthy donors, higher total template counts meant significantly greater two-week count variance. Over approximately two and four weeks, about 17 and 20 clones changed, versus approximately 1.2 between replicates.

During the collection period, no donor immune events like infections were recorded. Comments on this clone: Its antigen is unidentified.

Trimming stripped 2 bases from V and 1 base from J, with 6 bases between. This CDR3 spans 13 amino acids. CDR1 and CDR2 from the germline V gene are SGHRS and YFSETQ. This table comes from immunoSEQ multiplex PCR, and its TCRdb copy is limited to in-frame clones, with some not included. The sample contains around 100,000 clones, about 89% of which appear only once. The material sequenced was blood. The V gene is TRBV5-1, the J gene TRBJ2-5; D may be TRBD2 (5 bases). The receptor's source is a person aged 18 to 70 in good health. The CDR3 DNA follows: TGCGCCAGCAGCTTCCGGGGCCAAGAGACCCAGTACTTC. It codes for CASSFRGQETQYF.